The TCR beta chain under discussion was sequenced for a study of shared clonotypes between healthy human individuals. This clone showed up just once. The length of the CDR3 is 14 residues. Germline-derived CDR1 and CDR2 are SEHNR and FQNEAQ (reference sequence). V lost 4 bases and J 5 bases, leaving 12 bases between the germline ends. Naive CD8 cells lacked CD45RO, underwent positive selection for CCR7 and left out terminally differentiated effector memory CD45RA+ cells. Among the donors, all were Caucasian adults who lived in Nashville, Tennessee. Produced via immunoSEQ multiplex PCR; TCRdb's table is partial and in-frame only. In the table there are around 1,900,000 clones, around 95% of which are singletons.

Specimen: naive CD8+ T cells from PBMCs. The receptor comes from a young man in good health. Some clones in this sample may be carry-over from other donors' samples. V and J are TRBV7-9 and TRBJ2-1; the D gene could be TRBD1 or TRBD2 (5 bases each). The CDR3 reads CASSSRRGNNEQFF. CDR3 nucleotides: TGTGCCAGCAGCTCCCGCCGGGGCAACAATGAGCAGTTCTTC.